This T cell receptor (beta chain) stems from a study of monozygotic twins with inflammatory bowel disease (dated by TCRdb to the late 2010s). Broadly, across the study: In total, roughly 30 monozygotic twin pairs made up the full study: 19 Danish pairs, all IBD-discordant, plus nine German pairs, of which four were IBD-concordant and five were IBD-discordant. Within discordant pairs, disease-associated traits were sought mainly by comparing IBD patients with their genetically identical healthy co-twins. Each individual had, on average, about 151 000 unique TCRalpha sequences and 181 000 unique TCRbeta sequences available for analysis. Beyond this particular receptor, the publication reports: Differing immunosuppressive treatments among patients may have added background noise and inter-individual variability to the repertoires. The results gave no support for a single strong signal or clonotype linked to IBD. TCRbeta repertoire diversity, by inverse Simpson index, was decreased in IBD patients compared with their healthy co-twins. Compared with healthy twins, IBD patients shared fewer clonotypes with other individuals, and the difference was most pronounced in patients with signs of disease activity. The analysis was unable to tell apart different T cell subtypes. Repertoire similarity did not differ between concordant and discordant twins, which could be due to limited statistical power.

In regard to this clonotype: The antigen it recognizes is unknown.

CDR1 and CDR2, looked up from the germline V gene, are SGHTA and FQGNSA. Inclusive of the bounding cysteine and phenylalanine, the CDR3 is 16 residues long. The DNA is not on file. Library preparation employed 5' RACE. For each TCR library, approximately 3,700 ng of total RNA was used. For each sample, cDNA synthesis with SMARTScribe reverse transcriptase was split into eight separate reactions. Unique molecular identifiers containing a 6-nucleotide sample barcode were introduced through template switching during cDNA synthesis. TCRalpha and TCRbeta cDNA was amplified in two nested PCRs of about 17 and 10 cycles, and bead purification was carried out after each PCR. Before amplification, the cDNA was treated with uracil DNA-glycosylase and purified using the QIAquick PCR purification kit. The second PCR was the step at which Illumina TruSeq-compatible adapters and sample-specific barcodes were added. TapeStation and Qubit were used to check library quality and concentration, and around 5 ng of each library went into the pool. Pooled libraries were sequenced on an Illumina HiSeq2500 single-index Rapid Run with 2 x 100 bp reads and custom sequencing primers. In the authors' own workflow: MiGEC version 1.2.6 was used for UMI-based consensus assembly to correct PCR and sequencing errors. MiXCR version 2.1.1 was used to carry out V(D)J alignment, clonotype assembly and CDR3 extraction. To normalise gene usage, clonotype sharing and MAIT/NKT TCR abundance, the analysis used the top 1000, 10 000 and 20 000 clonotypes per sample. Diversity was computed as the inverse Simpson index with the vegan R package after downsampling to 27 000 UMIs. Paired Mann-Whitney U tests on discordant twin pairs were used, with Benjamini-Hochberg multiple-testing correction. TCRdb reprocessed the reads and provides one entry for every CDR3 protein sequence; no DNA is given. The authors' filters were not applied to this entry. The sample's own table lists some 200,000 distinct CDR3 sequences. In total, the top ten clones hold 7.5% to 9.5% of the sample.

From each donor, an approximately 2.4 ml peripheral blood sample was drawn into PAXgene tubes and stored at -80 degrees C. Total RNA was isolated from whole blood with the PAXgene blood miRNA kit on an automated QIAcube, without T cell sorting. Peripheral blood from monozygotic twin pairs concordant or discordant for inflammatory bowel disease was subjected to deep TCRalpha and TCRbeta repertoire profiling with unique molecular barcoding. Smoking habits were recorded for all twin pairs, and each individual was classified as a current, former or never smoker. The material sequenced was blood. This TCR derives from a human donor with ulcerative colitis or Crohn's disease, or a healthy co-twin of an affected twin (not recorded which). The chain couples TRBV7-2 to TRBJ2-7; TCRdb lists TRBD1, though no DNA is available to test this call. CDR3 sequence: CASSLGRQGIVYEQYF.